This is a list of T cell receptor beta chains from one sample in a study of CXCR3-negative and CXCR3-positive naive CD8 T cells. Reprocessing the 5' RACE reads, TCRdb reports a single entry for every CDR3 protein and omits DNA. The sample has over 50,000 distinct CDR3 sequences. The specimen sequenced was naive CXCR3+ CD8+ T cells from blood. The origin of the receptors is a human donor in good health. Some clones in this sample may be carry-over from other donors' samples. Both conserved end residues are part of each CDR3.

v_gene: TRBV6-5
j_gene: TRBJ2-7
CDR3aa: CASSYLLWGYEQYF

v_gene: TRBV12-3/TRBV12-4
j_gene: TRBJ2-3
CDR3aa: CASSLGVSDTQYF

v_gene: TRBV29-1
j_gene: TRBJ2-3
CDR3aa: CSVEGGGRYSVDTDTQYF

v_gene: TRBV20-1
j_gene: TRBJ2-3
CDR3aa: CSARRQGPTDTQYF

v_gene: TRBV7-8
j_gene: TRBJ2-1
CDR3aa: CASRGLAEQFF

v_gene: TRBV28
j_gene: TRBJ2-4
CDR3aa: CASSLETGSYSPGNIQYF

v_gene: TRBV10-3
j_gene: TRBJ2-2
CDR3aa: CAIRQDDTGELFF

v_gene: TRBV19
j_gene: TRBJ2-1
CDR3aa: CASSTLGDTYNEQFF

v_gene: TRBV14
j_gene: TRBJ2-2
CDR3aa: CASSQESVRSGTGELFF

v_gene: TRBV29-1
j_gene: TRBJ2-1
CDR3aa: CSVYSLLAGVGNEQFF

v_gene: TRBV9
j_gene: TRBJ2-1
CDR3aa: CASSPGAGGYNEQFF